A selection of T cell receptor beta chains follows, all from one sample in a study of cytomegalovirus exposure and HLA in healthy donors. Profiling relied on immunoSEQ multiplex PCR, and the TCRdb table lists in-frame clones only, not all of them. This sample has 65,000 to 75,000 clones, with roughly 74% found just once. Sequenced input: PBMCs. The receptors shown here come from a woman aged 55-70 years in good health and CMV-seropositive. CDR3s include the opening cysteine and the closing phenylalanine or tryptophan. The D gene is left open where the match is weak.

CDR3nt: TGTGCCTGGAGACTAGTAGCAAGCTATGGCTACACCTTC
CDR3aa: CAWRLVASYGYTF
v_gene: TRBV30
d_gene: .
j_gene: TRBJ1-2

CDR3nt: TGCGCCAGCAGTCCGGGAGCCTCAGGGGGTTATGGCTACACCTTC
CDR3aa: CASSPGASGGYGYTF
v_gene: TRBV5-1
d_gene: TRBD1
j_gene: TRBJ1-2

CDR3nt: TGTGCCAGCAGCCAAGAGAACGGGGGAAAAGCTTTCTTT
CDR3aa: CASSQENGGKAFF
v_gene: TRBV4-2
d_gene: .
j_gene: TRBJ1-1

CDR3nt: TGTGCCAGCAGTGAAGTTCCAGGCCGGTATAATTCACCCCTCCACTTT
CDR3aa: CASSEVPGRYNSPLHF
v_gene: TRBV2
d_gene: .
j_gene: TRBJ1-6

CDR3nt: TGTGCCAGCAGCTCTCGGGGGAGAGGAACTATCTCCTACAATGAGCAGTTCTTC
CDR3aa: CASSSRGRGTISYNEQFF
v_gene: TRBV9
d_gene: .
j_gene: TRBJ2-1

CDR3nt: TGTGCCAGCAGTGAAGCCTCGCGATACTATGGCTACACCTTC
CDR3aa: CASSEASRYYGYTF
v_gene: TRBV2
d_gene: .
j_gene: TRBJ1-2

CDR3nt: TGTGCCAGCAGTGGACCCCAGAGGGGGCTAGGAGCTTTCTTT
CDR3aa: CASSGPQRGLGAFF
v_gene: TRBV2
d_gene: TRBD1
j_gene: TRBJ1-1

CDR3nt: TGTGCCAGCAGTTTTCAGGGGACCAATCAGCCCCAGCATTTT
CDR3aa: CASSFQGTNQPQHF
v_gene: TRBV2
d_gene: .
j_gene: TRBJ1-5

CDR3nt: TGTGCCAGCAGCTTATCGGGATTGGGGTTGGGAGGCACAGATACGCAGTATTTT
CDR3aa: CASSLSGLGLGGTDTQYF
v_gene: TRBV11-1
d_gene: .
j_gene: TRBJ2-3

CDR3nt: TGTGCCAGCAGCTTAGCGAACACCCGGGGGGAAAAACTGTTTTTT
CDR3aa: CASSLANTRGEKLFF
v_gene: TRBV7-9
d_gene: .
j_gene: TRBJ1-4

CDR3nt: TGTGCCAGCAGTGAAGAGGGGGTGGGTACTGAAGCTTTCTTT
CDR3aa: CASSEEGVGTEAFF
v_gene: TRBV6-1
d_gene: .
j_gene: TRBJ1-1

CDR3nt: TGCGCCAGCAAAAGGACTAGCGCTAACACCGGGGAGCTGTTTTTT
CDR3aa: CASKRTSANTGELFF
v_gene: TRBV5-1
d_gene: TRBD2
j_gene: TRBJ2-2

CDR3nt: TGTGCCAGTAGTAGGGGGCGGGGGAAAGTGGGCAATCAGCCCCAGCATTTT
CDR3aa: CASSRGRGKVGNQPQHF
v_gene: TRBV19
d_gene: .
j_gene: TRBJ1-5